This T cell receptor (beta chain) came from a study of early stage breast cancer tumors. This clone appeared a single time. Germline CDR1 MNHNY, CDR2 SVGAGI (reference sequence). This CDR3 spans 13 amino acids. Trimming took 6 bases from V and 2 from J, leaving 10 bases between them. Method: immunoSEQ multiplex PCR; TCRdb's copy keeps in-frame clones and lacks some. The data contain about 41,000 clones, 55% to 75% of them singletons. Material: blood. The gene calls are TRBV6-6 and TRBJ1-2, with D perhaps matching TRBD1 (6 bases). The receptor's source is a person aged 45 to 60 with breast cancer. The CDR3 here is CASSPRGNYGYTF. For the CDR3, the DNA is TGTGCCAGCAGCCCTAGGGGGAACTATGGCTACACCTTC.